A selection of T cell receptor beta chains follows, all from one sample in a study of human T cells and chemical hapten exposure. TCRdb fed the RACE reads into MiXCR, producing one record per CDR3 protein. The table records 70,000 to 100,000 distinct CDR3 sequences, 7.5% to 9.5% of them present only once. The sample consisted of whole blood, taken in connection with sensitization to the hapten diphenylcyclopropenone (DPC). The receptors derive from a woman in her 30s with alopecia areata. Some clones in this sample may be carry-over from other donors' samples. Each CDR3 is given with its conserved first and last residue. The order of the fields is J gene, V gene, D gene, clone size, CDR3 protein, CDR3 DNA. The D gene is left open where the match is weak. A row's size may be missing; if present it is once, few, many or a size class.

TRBJ1-2,TRBV30,TRBD1,many,CAWGDRGDGYTF,TGTGCCTGGGGGGACAGGGGCGATGGCTACACCTTC
TRBJ1-1,TRBV29-1,-,many,CSVDVQANTEAFF,TGCAGCGTTGATGTACAAGCGAACACTGAAGCTTTCTTT
TRBJ1-1,TRBV5-1,TRBD1,many,CASNPRGQGATNTEAFF,TGCGCCAGCAACCCCCGGGGACAGGGGGCGACGAACACTGAAGCTTTCTTT
TRBJ2-1,TRBV27,TRBD2,many,CASSPGTTSNEQFF,TGTGCCAGCAGCCCAGGGACTACCAGTAATGAGCAGTTCTTC
TRBJ1-4,TRBV20-1,-,few,CSARNPRDPSSEKLFF,TGCAGTGCTAGAAACCCGAGGGATCCCAGTTCCGAAAAACTGTTTTTT
TRBJ2-7,TRBV5-1,TRBD1,few,CASSSGQGWYEQYF,TGCGCCAGCAGCTCTGGACAGGGGTGGTACGAGCAGTACTTC
TRBJ2-2,TRBV12-3/TRBV12-4,-,many,CASSSRENTGELFF,TGTGCCAGCAGTTCCAGGGAGAACACCGGGGAGCTGTTTTTT
TRBJ1-1,TRBV5-5,TRBD1,few,CASSLEGTGRNTEAFF,TGTGCCAGCAGCTTGGAGGGGACAGGGAGGAACACTGAAGCTTTCTTT
TRBJ1-5,TRBV12-3/TRBV12-4,TRBD1,many,CASSFNRGDQPQHF,TGTGCCAGCAGTTTTAACAGGGGGGATCAGCCCCAGCATTTT
TRBJ2-1,TRBV11-2,TRBD2,-,CASKTIGGTSGGSYNEQFF,TGTGCCAGCAAAACTATTGGGGGTACTAGCGGGGGGTCGTACAATGAGCAGTTCTTC
TRBJ2-1,TRBV7-2,TRBD2,-,CASSQSVAGALYNEQFF,TGTGCCAGCAGCCAGTCGGTAGCGGGGGCTCTATACAATGAGCAGTTCTTC
TRBJ1-2,TRBV5-4,-,few,CASTNSRETVQLYGYTF,TGTGCCAGCACCAATTCGAGGGAAACGGTGCAACTCTATGGCTACACCTTC
TRBJ2-3,TRBV30,-,many,CAWSGADTQYF,TGTGCCTGGAGTGGTGCAGATACGCAGTATTTT
TRBJ2-1,TRBV5-1,TRBD1,many,CASSLAGQGNEQFF,TGCGCCAGCAGCTTGGCGGGACAGGGCAATGAGCAGTTCTTC
TRBJ2-4,TRBV7-3,TRBD1,-,CASSSSGGQNIQYF,TGTGCCAGCAGCTCATCAGGGGGCCAAAACATTCAGTACTTC
TRBJ2-5,TRBV25-1,-,many,CASSGVTQYF,TGTGCCAGCAGTGGGGTAACCCAGTACTTC